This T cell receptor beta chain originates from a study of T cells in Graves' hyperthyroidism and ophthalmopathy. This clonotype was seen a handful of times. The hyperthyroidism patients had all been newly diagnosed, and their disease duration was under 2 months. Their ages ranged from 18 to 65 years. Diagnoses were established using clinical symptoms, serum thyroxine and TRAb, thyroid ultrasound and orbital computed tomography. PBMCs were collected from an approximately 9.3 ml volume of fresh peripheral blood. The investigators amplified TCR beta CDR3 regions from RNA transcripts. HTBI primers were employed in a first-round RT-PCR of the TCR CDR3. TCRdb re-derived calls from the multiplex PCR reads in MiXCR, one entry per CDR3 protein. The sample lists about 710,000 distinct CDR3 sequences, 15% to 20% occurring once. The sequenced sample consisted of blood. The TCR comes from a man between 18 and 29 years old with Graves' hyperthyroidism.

The CDR3, as DNA: TGCAGTGCCCTACAGGGGCCACCGCCCCAGCATTTT. This gives the protein CSALQGPPPQHF. The chain has TRBV20-1 and TRBJ1-5, with 7 bases fitting TRBD1. Per germline, CDR1 DFQATT and CDR2 SNEGSKA (reference sequence). The trim removed 6 bases at V and 9 bases at J, leaving 8 bases unmatched. CDR3 length: 12 residues.